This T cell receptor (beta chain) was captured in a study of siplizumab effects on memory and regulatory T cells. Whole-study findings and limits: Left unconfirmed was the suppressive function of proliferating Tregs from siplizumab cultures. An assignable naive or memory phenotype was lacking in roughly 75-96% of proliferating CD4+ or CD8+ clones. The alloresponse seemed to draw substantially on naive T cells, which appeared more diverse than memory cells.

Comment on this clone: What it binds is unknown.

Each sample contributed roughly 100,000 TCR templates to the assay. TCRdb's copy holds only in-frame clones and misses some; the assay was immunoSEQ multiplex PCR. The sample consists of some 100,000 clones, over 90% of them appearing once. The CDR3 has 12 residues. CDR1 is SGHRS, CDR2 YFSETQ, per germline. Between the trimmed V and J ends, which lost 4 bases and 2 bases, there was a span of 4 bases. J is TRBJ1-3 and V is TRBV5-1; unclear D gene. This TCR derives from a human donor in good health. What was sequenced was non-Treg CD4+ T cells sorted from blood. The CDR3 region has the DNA TGCGCCAGCAGCGGGACTGGAAACACCATATATTTT. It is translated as CASSGTGNTIYF.